A single T cell receptor (beta chain) is shown here with its context. The entry originates in a study of sequential checkpoint blockade in melanoma. About the research overall: Patients were randomized 1:1 to nivolumab-then-ipilimumab or ipilimumab-then-nivolumab first-line.

Treatment indicated: randomized to nivolumab then ipilimumab (arm A) or the reverse (arm B). Germline V gene sequence: CDR1 MGHRA, CDR2 YSYEKL. V lost 1 base, J lost 7 bases, and 5 bases stayed unmatched. The CDR3 spans 14 residues. Produced via immunoSEQ multiplex PCR; TCRdb's table is partial and in-frame only. The sample consists of some 22,000 clones, more than 80% of them appearing once. This specimen consisted of CD8+ T cells sorted from blood (inferred from file names), obtained from a patient given nivolumab and ipilimumab in sequence. The chain combines TRBV4-1 with TRBJ2-7; 9 nucleotides match TRBD1. The receptor's source is a human donor with melanoma. The CDR3 sequence: CASSQGDRVREQYF. The CDR3 DNA follows: TGCGCCAGCAGCCAAGGGGACAGGGTGAGAGAGCAGTACTTC.